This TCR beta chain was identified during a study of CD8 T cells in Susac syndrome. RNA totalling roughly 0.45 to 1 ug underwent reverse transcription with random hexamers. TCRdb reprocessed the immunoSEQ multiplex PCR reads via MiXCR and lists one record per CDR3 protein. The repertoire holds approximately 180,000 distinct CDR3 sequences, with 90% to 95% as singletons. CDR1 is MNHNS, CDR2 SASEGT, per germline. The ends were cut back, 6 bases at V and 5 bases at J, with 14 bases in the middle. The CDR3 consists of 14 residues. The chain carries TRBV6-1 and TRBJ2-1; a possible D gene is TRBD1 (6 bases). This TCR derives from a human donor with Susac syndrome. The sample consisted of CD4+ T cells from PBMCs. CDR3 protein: CASSRDRMNNEQFF. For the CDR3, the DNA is TGTGCCAGCAGCCGAGACAGGATGAACAATGAGCAGTTCTTC.